This TCR beta chain was documented in a study of blood T cell repertoires in COVID-19. Study information: Samples taken during acute and convalescent COVID-19 were collected in the United States, Italy and Spain. Sources were T cells, B-cell-depleted T cells, or PBMCs; the material itself was cDNA or gDNA.

Original handling: Nucleated cell number was recorded as an estimate derived from reference gene primer amplification. Data came from immunoSEQ multiplex PCR; TCRdb stores just in-frame clones and leaves some out. Clone size and V and J calls were adopted from that table, with D and trimming inferred from the DNA. Among 150,000 to 200,000 clones listed, around nine tenths were seen once. The germline V and J ends were trimmed by 0 bases and 4 bases, with 10 bases remaining between them. The CDR3 loop spans 15 amino acids. CDR1 LGHNA and CDR2 YSLEER come from the germline V gene. Sequenced: peripheral blood. The chain uses TRBV4-3 and TRBJ2-1; the D gene is possibly TRBD2 (5 bases). The source is a man between 65 and 80 years old with acute or convalescent COVID-19. This chain's CDR3 is CASSQDDYPYNEQFF. The CDR3 nucleotides are TGCGCCAGCAGCCAAGATGACTACCCTTACAATGAGCAGTTCTTC.